The rows below give T cell receptor beta chains drawn from one sample of a study of T cells after yellow fever vaccination. TCRdb processed the 5' RACE reads anew with MiXCR; each CDR3 protein has one entry. This table has about 49,000 distinct CDR3 sequences, around 7% appearing once. The sample was CD8+ T cells sorted from PBMCs, taken roughly 14 days after the first yellow fever vaccination. These receptors originate from a man aged 18-30 years who received the YFV17D yellow fever vaccine. Both conserved end residues are part of each CDR3. Each record gives: V gene, CDR3 protein.

TRBV4-1 CASSQVDVSTDTQYF
TRBV5-4 CASTAGEGGGSNEQFF
TRBV6-2/TRBV6-3 CASGDARGSSYNEQFF
TRBV3-1 CASSLSDGEISYEQYF
TRBV29-1 CSVGDSSYNEQFF
TRBV5-1 CASSLLGAELADTQYF
TRBV7-3 CASSLYPGENSPLHF
TRBV6-5 CASRGGSISGNTIYF
TRBV20-1 CSARDAVRGNTIYF
TRBV4-1 CASSPAGQGDYGYTF
TRBV12-3/TRBV12-4 CASSSPVGNEQFF
TRBV5-1 CASSPPGGGNEQFF
TRBV27 CASSLAGAVQETQYF
TRBV4-1 CASSRSTTAVPTEAFF
TRBV28 CASSFPGNTEAFF
TRBV12-2 CASRPLSEITDTQYF
TRBV12-3/TRBV12-4 CASSPNLRETQYF
TRBV7-6 CASSYQSPGAYGYTF
TRBV20-1 CTAEPTGGDTNQPQHF
TRBV4-2 CASSQGGDGDEQFF
TRBV7-9 CASSLALLTNTGELFF
TRBV5-4 CASTRGDYGYTF
TRBV4-1 CASSQVPELQPQHF
TRBV27 CASSLGGANVLTF
TRBV5-1 CASSSGSRGRDQETQYF
TRBV28 CASSKRLEQETQYF
TRBV11-2 CASSPAGPPGTEAFF
TRBV29-1 CSVEDPRTSVPGGELFF
TRBV27 CASSSSGSKETQYF
TRBV4-1 CASSQLRVGSNEQFF
TRBV7-6 CASSSLTGRYTDTQYF
TRBV12-3/TRBV12-4 CASSLGRGADTQYF
TRBV2 CASSEKLGLGGSNQPQHF
TRBV4-3 CASSQGTGPTGNEQFF
TRBV4-3 CASSQDWNGGKGEQYF
TRBV7-3 CASSLHGAVQETQYF
TRBV5-5 CASSFGHTTYEQYF
TRBV10-3 CATLGQGRTGELFF
TRBV30 CAWSIAEHNEQFF
TRBV5-6 CASSREENSNTGELFF
TRBV3-1 CASSRTGGGQPQHF
TRBV29-1 CSVEDLSVAETQYF
TRBV5-4 CASSLGTGWETQYF
TRBV7-9 CASSHWDRGISEAFF
TRBV27 CASSLAGGPGELFF
TRBV9 CASSVGGGLPNTQYF
TRBV2 CASTKRIQSSTDTQYF
TRBV19 CASSVEVTDSNYGYTF
TRBV15 CATSRSLGYEQYF
TRBV7-8 CASSLGGGEKYNEQFF
TRBV7-9 CASSSHGGETQYF
TRBV4-1 CASSQEWALQETQYF
TRBV19 CASSGTSGDYNEQFF
TRBV4-3 CASSQEGIGYTDTQYF
TRBV7-9 CASSLVGTGESGYTF
TRBV27 CASSPGQGILPQHF
TRBV4-1 CASSQDVTNTEAFF
TRBV6-2/TRBV6-3 CASRSLQGNQPQHF
TRBV7-9 CASSLYGAANTEAFF